The present entry profiles one T cell receptor (beta chain) with its context. The repertoire was sequenced with immunoSEQ multiplex PCR; TCRdb's copy has only in-frame clones and lacks some. Of some 130,000 clones in the sample, 75% to 95% were seen once. This CDR3 is 16 amino acids long. The entry originates in a study of control samples from healthy donors and cancer patients. The TCR originated in a man aged 35-49 years in good health. What was sequenced was blood. J is TRBJ2-7 and V is TRBV21-1; the table's D call TRBD1 went unverified against the DNA. TRBV21-1 constitutes a pseudogene. The CDR3 reads CASSDPGQGTSYEQYF. CDR3 sequence (DNA): TGTGCCAGCAGCGACCCGGGACAGGGGACTTCCTACGAGCAGTACTTC.